These T cell receptor beta chains were read from a single sample in a study of early T cells in non-severe SARS-CoV-2 infection. TCRdb used MiXCR to reprocess the 5' RACE reads, holding one entry per CDR3 protein. The data hold about 50,000 distinct CDR3 sequences, with less than 10% observed a single time. The sample consisted of whole blood, taken at baseline. The source is an adult who was a healthcare worker with PCR-confirmed SARS-CoV-2 infection or an uninfected control (not recorded which). Both conserved end residues are part of each CDR3. D genes are given only for firm matches. Size values are once, few and many counts, or a class for expanded clones, and some rows have none.

j_call d_call v_call clone_size cdr3_aa cdr3_nt
TRBJ2-7 TRBD1 TRBV20-1 many CSARDVLQGDSYEQYF TGCAGTGCTAGAGATGTCTTACAGGGGGACTCCTACGAGCAGTACTTC
TRBJ1-2 . TRBV20-1 . CSAATTVFAGGYTF TGCAGTGCGGCTACGACAGTTTTTGCGGGGGGCTACACCTTC
TRBJ1-2 . TRBV6-6 many CASSSPSDYNYGYTF TGTGCCAGCAGTTCCCCATCGGACTATAACTATGGCTACACCTTC
TRBJ1-5 . TRBV19 medium-sized CASTQPDGFNQPQHF TGTGCCAGTACTCAACCCGACGGTTTTAATCAGCCCCAGCATTTT
TRBJ2-7 . TRBV5-1 few CASSLELAAANEQYF TGCGCCAGCAGCTTGGAATTAGCCGCCGCCAACGAGCAGTACTTC
TRBJ2-5 TRBD2 TRBV12-3/TRBV12-4 few CASSMTSGKETQYF TGTGCCAGCAGTATGACTAGCGGGAAAGAGACCCAGTACTTC
TRBJ1-3 . TRBV18 . CASSQEESTSGNTIYF TGTGCCAGCTCACAGGAGGAGTCCACCTCTGGAAACACCATATATTTT
TRBJ2-5 TRBD2 TRBV7-8 . CASSLSAGGQETQYF TGTGCCAGCAGCTTATCAGCGGGGGGGCAAGAGACCCAGTACTTC
TRBJ1-1 . TRBV7-9 many CASSSSTGAAEAFF TGTGCCAGCAGCTCTTCGACAGGAGCGGCTGAAGCTTTCTTT
TRBJ2-7 . TRBV28 . CATLNTGIYGDEQYF TGTGCCACCTTAAACACCGGGATCTACGGGGACGAGCAGTACTTC
TRBJ2-4 . TRBV7-9 many CASSFGAVQNIQYF TGTGCCAGCAGCTTTGGGGCAGTCCAAAACATTCAGTACTTC
TRBJ2-5 . TRBV19 many CASSRLPLETQYF TGTGCCAGTAGCAGATTACCTCTAGAGACCCAGTACTTC
TRBJ1-2 TRBD1 TRBV15 many CATSPRTGGYGYTF TGTGCCACCAGCCCGCGGACAGGGGGGTATGGCTACACCTTC
TRBJ1-5 . TRBV21-1 many CASIQGVGNQPQHF TGTGCCAGCATCCAGGGGGTTGGCAATCAGCCCCAGCATTTT
TRBJ1-5 . TRBV5-6 many CASSLRASASNQPQHF TGTGCCAGCAGCTTGCGAGCCAGTGCCAGCAATCAGCCCCAGCATTTT
TRBJ2-5 . TRBV2 few CASSEEEGTQYF TGTGCCAGCAGTGAGGAAGAGGGGACCCAGTACTTC
TRBJ2-3 . TRBV14 many CASSSMDTQYF TGTGCCAGCAGCTCAATGGATACGCAGTATTTT
TRBJ2-3 TRBD2 TRBV20-1 medium-sized CSARDLRGSGDTDTQYF TGCAGTGCTAGAGACCTCAGGGGTAGCGGGGACACAGATACGCAGTATTTT
TRBJ2-1 TRBD2 TRBV11-2 . CASSLDSGGINEQFF TGTGCCAGCAGCTTAGATAGCGGGGGGATTAATGAGCAGTTCTTC
TRBJ2-7 . TRBV12-3/TRBV12-4 many CASSRTPVLQYEQYF TGTGCCAGCAGCAGAACCCCGGTCCTGCAATACGAGCAGTACTTC
TRBJ1-2 . TRBV7-9 . CASSNGGSTLYGYTF TGTGCCAGCTCGAACGGCGGATCCACCTTATATGGCTACACCTTC
TRBJ2-3 . TRBV9 many CASSVEGQDTQYF TGTGCCAGCAGCGTAGAGGGGCAAGATACGCAGTATTTT
TRBJ2-3 TRBD1 TRBV7-9 . CASSLAFGQGGITDTQYF TGTGCCAGCAGCTTAGCGTTCGGACAGGGGGGTATCACAGATACGCAGTATTTT
TRBJ1-3 TRBD1 TRBV20-1 many CSARPQGATGNTIYF TGCAGTGCTCGTCCCCAGGGGGCGACTGGAAACACCATATATTTT
TRBJ2-1 . TRBV30 few CAWSLGFYNEQFF TGTGCCTGGAGTTTGGGATTCTACAATGAGCAGTTCTTC
TRBJ2-1 . TRBV30 many CAWNSESRSNEQFF TGTGCCTGGAATTCGGAGTCTAGGTCCAATGAGCAGTTCTTC
TRBJ1-5 TRBD1 TRBV20-1 many CSARAGTGVQPQHF TGCAGTGCTAGAGCCGGGACAGGGGTTCAGCCCCAGCATTTT
TRBJ2-1 . TRBV12-5 many CASGLVLGPRPAEQFF TGTGCTAGTGGTTTGGTACTGGGGCCGAGGCCGGCTGAGCAGTTCTTC
TRBJ1-2 . TRBV20-1 few CSARDREIGYTF TGCAGTGCTAGAGACAGGGAGATCGGCTACACCTTC
TRBJ2-3 . TRBV12-3/TRBV12-4 many CASSFRGSDTQYF TGTGCCAGCAGTTTCCGGGGTTCAGATACGCAGTATTTT
TRBJ2-7 TRBD1 TRBV12-3/TRBV12-4 many CASSARDRGRDEQYF TGTGCCAGCAGTGCCCGGGACAGGGGCCGCGACGAGCAGTACTTC
TRBJ2-3 TRBD2 TRBV7-2 many CASSLSGGADTQYF TGTGCCAGCAGCTTAAGCGGGGGGGCAGATACGCAGTATTTT
TRBJ2-6 . TRBV10-3 many CAITPDIPGANVLTF TGTGCCATCACCCCAGACATCCCTGGGGCCAACGTCCTGACTTTC